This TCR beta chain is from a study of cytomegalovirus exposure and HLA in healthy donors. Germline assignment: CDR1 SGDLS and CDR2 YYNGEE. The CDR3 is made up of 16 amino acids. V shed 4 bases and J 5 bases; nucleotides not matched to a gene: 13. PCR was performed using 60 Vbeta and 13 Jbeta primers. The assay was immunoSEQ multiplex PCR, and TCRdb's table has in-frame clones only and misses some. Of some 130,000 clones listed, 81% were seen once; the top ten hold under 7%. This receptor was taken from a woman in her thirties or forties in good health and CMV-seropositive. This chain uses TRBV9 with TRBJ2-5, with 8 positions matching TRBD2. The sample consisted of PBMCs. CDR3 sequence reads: CASSSIAGLGIETQYF. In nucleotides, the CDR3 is TGTGCCAGCAGCTCCATCGCGGGACTAGGGATTGAGACCCAGTACTTC.